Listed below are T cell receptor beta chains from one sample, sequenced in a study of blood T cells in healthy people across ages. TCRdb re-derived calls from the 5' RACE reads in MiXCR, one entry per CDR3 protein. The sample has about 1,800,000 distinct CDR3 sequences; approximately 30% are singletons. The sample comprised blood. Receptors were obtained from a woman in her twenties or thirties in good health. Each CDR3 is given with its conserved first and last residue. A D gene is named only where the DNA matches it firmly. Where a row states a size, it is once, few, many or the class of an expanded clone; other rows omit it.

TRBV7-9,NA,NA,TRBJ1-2,TGTGCCAGCAGCTCCGAGGACGTACAATCACACGCTTATGGCTACACCTTC,CASSSEDVQSHAYGYTF
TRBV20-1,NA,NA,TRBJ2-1,TGCAGTGCTAGACCACAGCGGGTCCTTACCTACAATGAGCAGTTCTTC,CSARPQRVLTYNEQFF
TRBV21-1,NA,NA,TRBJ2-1,TGTGCCAGCAGCAGGGGACTAGCGGGAGGGCCTTGGAATGAGCAGTTCTTC,CASSRGLAGGPWNEQFF
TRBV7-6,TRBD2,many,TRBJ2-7,TGCGCCAGCAGCTTTCGGCGGGAGAGCTACGAGCAGTACTTC,CASSFRRESYEQYF
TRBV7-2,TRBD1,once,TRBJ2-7,TGTGCCCGCATCTTAGGAGGCTCGGACAGGGGTTACGAGCAGTACTTC,CARILGGSDRGYEQYF
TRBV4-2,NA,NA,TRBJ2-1,TGTGCCAGCAGAACCACCCTCCTAGACTCCTACAATGAGCAGTTCTTC,CASRTTLLDSYNEQFF
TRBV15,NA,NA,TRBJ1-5,TGTGCCGCCAGCAGCATTGGGGGCAATCAGCCCCAGCATTTT,CAASSIGGNQPQHF
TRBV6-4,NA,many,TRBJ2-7,TGTGCCAGCGCCACCCGGGACCCCTCCTACGAGCAGTACTTC,CASATRDPSYEQYF
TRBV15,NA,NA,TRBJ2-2,TGTGCCACCAGCAGAGCAACACCCACCGGGGAGCTGTTTTTT,CATSRATPTGELFF
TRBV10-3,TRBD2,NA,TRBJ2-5,TGTGCCATCGGACTAGCGGAGGGGGAGACCCAGTACTTC,CAIGLAEGETQYF
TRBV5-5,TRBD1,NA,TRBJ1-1,TGTGCCAGCAGCCTTCAACAGGGGGGAATGAACACTGAAGCTTTCTTT,CASSLQQGGMNTEAFF